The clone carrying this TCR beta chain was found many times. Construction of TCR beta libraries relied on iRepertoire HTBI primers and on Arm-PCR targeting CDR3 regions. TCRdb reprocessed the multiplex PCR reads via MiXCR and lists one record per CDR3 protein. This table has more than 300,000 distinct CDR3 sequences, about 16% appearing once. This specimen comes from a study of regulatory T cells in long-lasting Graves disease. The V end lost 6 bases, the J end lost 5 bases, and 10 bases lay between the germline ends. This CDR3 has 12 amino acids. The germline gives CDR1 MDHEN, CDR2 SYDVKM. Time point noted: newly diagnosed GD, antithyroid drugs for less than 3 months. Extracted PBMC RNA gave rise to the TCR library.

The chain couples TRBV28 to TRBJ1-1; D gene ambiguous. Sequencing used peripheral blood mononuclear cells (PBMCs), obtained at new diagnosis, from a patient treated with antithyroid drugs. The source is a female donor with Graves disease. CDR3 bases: TGTGCCAGCAGCTTAAGTCGTACTGAAGCTTTCTTT. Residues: CASSLSRTEAFF.